This T cell receptor beta chain was obtained from a study of graft-versus-host responses after intestinal transplantation. Regarding this clone: Antigen unknown. Sequence at one end of the junction differs from germline and may be a read error.

CDR1 and CDR2 (germline): SGDLS, YYNGEE. The CDR3 has 13 amino acids. General study findings and limits: GvH clones detected in recipient marrow included some appearing first in ileum or blood.

Here immunoSEQ multiplex PCR was the method, and the copy in TCRdb shows in-frame clones only, minus some. Of 80,000 to 100,000 clones in the sample, 85% to 90% were seen once. Sequencing used unstimulated CD4+ T cells sorted from spleen or lymph node cells, obtained before intestinal transplant. The rearrangement links TRBV9 to TRBJ2-7; D is perhaps TRBD2 (7 bases). The clonotype originates from a human donor who received an intestinal transplant. CDR3 bases: TGTGCCAGCAGCGTAGAGAGGGGGGGACCGCTGGGCTTC. The encoded protein is CASSVERGGPLGF.